Shown below are 21 T cell receptor beta chains from a single sample sequenced in a study of blood T cells in healthy people across ages. Primed by a sample-barcoded 5' primer and a J-beta primer mix, a second PCR proceeded for about 6 to 11 cycles. A single record per CDR3 protein comes from TCRdb applying MiXCR to the 5' RACE reads. This sample has 650,000 to 800,000 distinct CDR3 sequences, with under 55% found just once. The source material was blood. Every receptor here comes from a man aged 60 to 69 in good health.

This chain uses TRBV2 with TRBJ2-5, with a tentative D call TRBD2 (6 bases). V lost 7 bases and J 2 bases, leaving 20 bases between the germline ends. CDR3 length: 16 amino acids. CDR1 is SNHLY and CDR2 is FYNNEI in the germline V gene. The CDR3, as DNA: TGTGCCAGCAAGTTCCAGGGAGCGGGCAATCAAGAGACCCAGTACTTC. Its translation: CASKFQGAGNQETQYF.

The V gene is TRBV20-1, the J gene TRBJ2-4, with 7 nucleotides matching TRBD1. The J call may be in error: the DNA end matches TRBJ2-7 better. In germline, CDR1 is DFQATT, CDR2 SNEGSKA (reference sequence). CDR3 length equals 13 residues. The CDR3: CSARKTGVREQYF. The CDR3 DNA sequence: TGCAGTGCTAGAAAAACAGGGGTACGCGAGCAGTACTTC.

In its sample, this clonotype was seen many times. The chain is built from TRBV7-2 and TRBJ2-7, with D unclear. Trimming stripped 4 bases from V and 2 bases from J, with 6 bases between. The germline V gene has CDR1 SGHTA and CDR2 FQGNSA. The CDR3 contains 12 residues. DNA of the CDR3: TGTGCCAGCAGCTGGTCAACCTACGAGCAGTACTTC. Its protein is CASSWSTYEQYF. The entire variable domain, with the rest obtained from reference TRBV7-2 and TRBJ2-7, is as follows: GAGVSQSPSNKVTEKGKDVELRCDPISGHTALYWYRQSLGQGLEFLIYFQGNSAPDKSGLPSDRFSAERTGGSVSTLTIQRTQQEDSAVYLCASSWSTYEQYFGPGTRLTVT.

This chain uses TRBV7-2 with TRBJ2-7, with 9 nucleotides matching TRBD1. V lost 5 bases, J lost 2 bases, and 10 bases stayed unmatched. Germline V CDR1 and CDR2: SGHTA, FQGNSA. The CDR3 covers 16 residues. CDR3 sequence reads: CASSTLQGAGTYEQYF. The CDR3 nucleotides read TGTGCCAGCAGCACTTTACAGGGGGCAGGAACCTACGAGCAGTACTTC.

The chain is built from TRBV6-1 and TRBJ1-5; D is possibly TRBD1 (5 bases). The CDR3 runs to 18 residues. Trimming took 5 bases from V and 0 from J, leaving 20 bases between them. The germline CDR1 and CDR2 sequences are MNHNS and SASEGT. This CDR3 is CASSKTGPIVYSNQPQHF. Written as DNA, the CDR3 is TGTGCCAGCAGTAAGACGGGACCCATCGTCTATAGCAATCAGCCCCAGCATTTT.

The chain uses TRBV20-1 and TRBJ2-3; possible D gene TRBD2, 6 bases. CDR3 length equals 15 residues. V gave up 0 bases and J gave up 3 bases, with 13 bases separating them. Looked up from germline, CDR1 is DFQATT and CDR2 is SNEGSKA (reference sequence). CDR3 nucleotides: TGCAGTGCTAGAGATTTTGCGGGAACTACAGATACGCAGTATTTT. This encodes CSARDFAGTTDTQYF.

The gene calls are TRBV5-1 and TRBJ1-5; the match to TRBD1 covers 7 bases. The CDR3 is 14 amino acids. Trimming cost V 4 bases and J 5 bases; bases outside gene matches: 6. Germline V gene sequence: CDR1 SGHRS, CDR2 YFSETQ. CDR3 sequence (DNA): TGCGCCAGCAGCCAAGGGGGCGCGGATCAGCCCCAGCATTTT. Residues: CASSQGGADQPQHF.

This clonotype was counted a few times. The gene calls are TRBV6-1 and TRBJ2-5, with D unclear. V was cut by 9 bases and J by 2 bases, with 7 bases left in between. CDR1 and CDR2 from the germline V gene are MNHNS and SASEGT. This CDR3 has 11 amino acids. CDR3 bases: TGTGCCAGTGGGCATCAAGAGACCCAGTACTTC. Protein: CASGHQETQYF.

This clonotype was counted once. The junction does not match germline at one end; this may be a read error. The chain combines TRBV11-2 with TRBJ2-5; D is ambiguous. The CDR3 covers 14 residues. In germline, CDR1 is SGHAT, CDR2 FQNNGV. DNA of the CDR3: TGTGCCAGTGGGTTCGATGGGTACCAAGGGACCCAGTACTTC. Translation: CASGFDGYQGTQYF.

The chain recombines TRBV5-4 with TRBJ2-2, with 10 bases lining up with TRBD2. Trimming took 2 bases from V and 5 from J; bases not matched to a gene: 9. Per the germline V gene, CDR1 is SGHNT and CDR2 is YYREEE (reference sequence). The CDR3 is made up of 17 amino acids. CDR3 loop: CASSFNPSGGITGELFF. Here the CDR3 DNA reads TGTGCCAGCAGCTTTAATCCTAGCGGGGGAATAACCGGGGAGCTGTTTTTT.

The sample holds one count of this clonotype. This sequence joins TRBV18 and TRBJ2-1, with TRBD2 matching over 11 bases. The CDR3 is 17 amino acids. Germline V gene lookup returns CDR1 KGHSH and CDR2 LQKENI. J was trimmed by 2 bases and V by 2 bases; bases with no gene match: 5. The CDR3 region is CASSPVAGGAPYNEQFF. CDR3 nucleotides: TGTGCCAGCTCACCAGTAGCGGGGGGGGCCCCCTACAATGAGCAGTTCTTC.

The rearrangement joins TRBV25-1 to TRBJ2-1, with D perhaps given as TRBD1 or TRBD2 (5 bases each). The CDR3 is 13 amino acids. Between the trimmed V and J ends, which lost 7 bases and 13 bases, there was a span of 20 bases. Germline CDR1 MGHDK, CDR2 SYGVNS. In nucleotides, the CDR3 is TGTGCCAGCACCCCGAACGTGGGGGAGACCCAGTTCTTC. Translation: CASTPNVGETQFF.

This clonotype was seen ten or more times. J is TRBJ1-1 and V is TRBV7-2; no clear D. The CDR3 has 15 amino acids. Trimming cost V 1 base and J 6 bases, with 15 bases left between them. Germline-derived CDR1 and CDR2 are SGHTA and FQGNSA. The CDR3 DNA follows: TGTGCCAGCAGCTTAGTGGCGACACCGACGGCTGAAGCTTTCTTT. Its protein product is CASSLVATPTAEAFF.

This sequence joins TRBV15 and TRBJ1-6; D possibly corresponds to TRBD1 (6 bases). Germline lookup yields CDR1 LNHNV and CDR2 YYDKDF (reference sequence). The CDR3 consists of 14 residues. Trimming took off 5 bases at V and 9 bases at J, with 14 bases between the two ends. CDR3 coding DNA: TGTGCCACCAGCTCCCGGGGGACAAGTTCACCCCTCCACTTT. Its protein product is CATSSRGTSSPLHF.

The chain joins TRBV5-6 to TRBJ1-2, with D possibly being TRBD1 (5 bases). This CDR3 region has 17 residues. CDR1 SGHDT and CDR2 YYEEEE come from the germline V gene. The germline V and J ends were trimmed by 7 bases and 3 bases, with 25 bases remaining between them. CDR3 sequence reads: CASHFSPSGGADYGYTF. CDR3 bases: TGTGCCAGCCACTTCTCGCCGAGTGGAGGGGCGGACTATGGCTACACCTTC.

Here the CDR3 reads CASSQGPAGAWETQYF. The CDR3 DNA follows: TGCGCCAGCAGCCAAGGGCCAGCGGGGGCTTGGGAGACCCAGTACTTC. The rearrangement links TRBV4-1 to TRBJ2-5; 8 nucleotides align to TRBD2. The CDR3 runs 16 residues. The V and J ends lost 1 base and 5 bases, in that order; junction bases with no gene match: 9. CDR1 MGHRA and CDR2 YSYEKL come from the germline V gene.

This clonotype was detected only once. A read error may produce the germline difference seen at one junction end. The chain uses TRBV7-6 and TRBJ1-5; D not certain. Germline values: CDR1 SGHVS, CDR2 FNYEAQ. This CDR3 is 13 amino acids long. CDR3 protein: CAGSQDTNQPQHF. The CDR3 nucleotides read TGTGCCGGCAGCCAAGACACGAATCAGCCCCAGCATTTT.

V usage is TRBV20-1 and J usage is TRBJ2-1, with 7 bases lining up with TRBD1. CDR3 length equals 14 residues. Germline V lookup: CDR1 DFQATT, CDR2 SNEGSKA (reference sequence). With V trimmed by 6 bases and J by 2 bases, 7 bases remained unmatched. CDR3 nucleotides: TGCAGTGCCCCGACAGGGAAGACCTACAATGAGCAGTTCTTC. It specifies CSAPTGKTYNEQFF.

CDR3 DNA: TGTGCCTGGAACAGTGGGGTGAGGGACCAGTACTTC. It yields the protein CAWNSGVRDQYF. This rearrangement joins TRBV30 to TRBJ2-5; weak D call: TRBD2 (5 bases). V dropped 4 bases and J dropped 10 bases, with 16 bases sitting between them. CDR1 and CDR2 (germline): GTSNPN, SVGIG (reference sequence). The CDR3 loop spans 12 amino acids.

The rearrangement uses TRBV20-1 and TRBJ2-7; D possibly corresponds to TRBD1 (6 bases). Per germline, CDR1 DFQATT and CDR2 SNEGSKA (reference sequence). The CDR3 loop spans 12 amino acids. Trimming cost V 3 bases and J 0 bases, with 6 bases left between them. The CDR3 region is CSASRGSYEQYF. In nucleotides, the CDR3 is TGCAGTGCTAGCAGGGGCTCCTACGAGCAGTACTTC.

The CDR3 sequence is CASSPLATSTDTQYF. The CDR3, as DNA: TGCGCCAGCTCTCCCCTAGCGACTAGCACAGATACGCAGTATTTT. The chain joins TRBV10-2 to TRBJ2-3; D is perhaps TRBD2 (6 bases). V dropped 8 bases and J dropped 0 bases, with 15 bases sitting between them. The CDR3 extends over 15 amino acids. Germline loops: CDR1 WSHSY, CDR2 SAAADI.